Below, 21 T cell receptor beta chains from the same sample are listed, as sequenced in a study of T-cell memory formation after mild COVID-19. TCRdb fed the 5' RACE reads into MiXCR, producing one record per CDR3 protein. The sample contains about 14,000 distinct CDR3 sequences, roughly a fifth of which appear only once. The material sequenced was PBMCs or a T cell subset sorted from them (not recorded which). All receptors come from an adult woman who had mild COVID-19 (a few samples of this study predate the infection). Cell type and time point are not known.

This clonotype has ten or more counts. The chain recombines TRBV4-1 with TRBJ1-1; 9 bases are shared with TRBD1. The CDR3 length is 16 residues. The germline CDR1 and CDR2 sequences are MGHRA and YSYEKL. After removal of 4 bases from V and 6 bases from J, the junction contained 12 bases not matched to a gene. The CDR3 sequence: CASSLGGGQGRSEAFF. DNA of the CDR3: TGCGCCAGCAGCCTAGGTGGGGGACAGGGTCGCTCTGAAGCTTTCTTT.

This clonotype was seen at least ten times. The chain carries TRBV7-2 and TRBJ2-5, with D perhaps matching TRBD2 (7 bases). Trimming shortened V by 3 bases and J by 4 bases, and 9 bases separated the two germline ends. In germline, CDR1 is SGHTA, CDR2 FQGNSA. The length of the CDR3 is 13 residues. CDR3 protein: CASSFGGRETQYF. The CDR3 bases are TGTGCCAGCAGCTTCGGGGGGCGAGAGACCCAGTACTTC.

This clonotype was detected only once. The chain couples TRBV4-1 to TRBJ2-1; 12 bases are shared with TRBD2. Unmatched junction bases numbered 7, after V lost 1 base and J lost 9 bases. Germline V gives CDR1 MGHRA, CDR2 YSYEKL. The CDR3 extends over 16 amino acids. DNA for the CDR3: TGCGCCAGCAGCCAAGGTCCTAGCGGGGGGGCCATTGAGCAGTTCTTC. Protein: CASSQGPSGGAIEQFF.

The table lists this clonotype with many counts. The chain has TRBV12-3 or TRBV12-4 and TRBJ2-3; the D is unclear. The CDR3 runs to 14 residues. V gave up 5 bases and J gave up 4 bases, with 13 bases separating them. The CDR3 loop is CASSDMGTADTQYF. The DNA of the CDR3 is TGTGCCAGCAGTGATATGGGAACCGCAGATACGCAGTATTTT.

In this sample, this clonotype turned up many times. V is TRBV20-1 and J is TRBJ2-7; TRBD2 matches at 11 bases. The CDR3 totals 14 residues. Germline V gene lookup returns CDR1 DFQATT and CDR2 SNEGSKA (reference sequence). After removal of 3 bases from V and 2 bases from J, the junction contained 3 bases not matched to a gene. The CDR3 reads CSARGLADTYEQYF. The CDR3 nucleotides read TGCAGTGCTAGGGGACTAGCGGATACCTACGAGCAGTACTTC.

This clonotype was seen repeatedly, ten times or more. The genes are TRBV9 and TRBJ1-3, with unresolved D. The CDR3 extends over 16 amino acids. Germline V gene lookup returns CDR1 SGDLS and CDR2 YYNGEE. V gave up 0 bases and J gave up 2 bases, with 12 bases separating them. In nucleotides, the CDR3 is TGTGCCAGCAGCGTAGCAACTGCAGTGGCTGGAAACACCATATATTTT. The encoded protein is CASSVATAVAGNTIYF.

This clonotype was seen repeatedly, ten times or more. The genes are TRBV7-9 and TRBJ1-6, with 8 bases lining up with TRBD1. After removal of 6 bases from V and 5 bases from J, the junction contained 6 bases not matched to a gene. Germline V gene data show CDR1 as SEHNR and CDR2 as FQNEAQ (reference sequence). This CDR3 spans 15 amino acids. In DNA, the CDR3 is TGTGCCAGCAGACAGGGGGGGGCGGATAATTCACCCCTCCACTTT. This codes for CASRQGGADNSPLHF. Full variable domain (remainder filled in from reference TRBV7-9 and TRBJ1-6): DTGVSQNPRHKITKRGQNVTFRCDPISEHNRLYWYRQTLGQGPEFLTYFQNEAQLEKSRLLSDRFSAERPKGSFSTLEIQRTEQGDSAMYLCASRQGGADNSPLHFGNGTRLTVT.

This clonotype was seen at least ten times. The chain employs TRBV4-3 and TRBJ2-7; TRBD1 aligns across 8 bases. In germline, CDR1 is LGHNA, CDR2 YSLEER. Trimming at V came to 0 bases and at J to 3 bases, leaving 10 bases not matched to a gene. The CDR3 loop spans 17 amino acids. The CDR3 spells CASSQDLAGQGLYEQYF. CDR3 sequence (DNA): TGCGCCAGCAGCCAAGATCTAGCCGGACAGGGACTCTACGAGCAGTACTTC.

This clonotype was seen at least ten times. This chain uses TRBV6-6 with TRBJ2-5; the D is unclear. Germline values: CDR1 MNHNY, CDR2 SVGAGI (reference sequence). V lost 2 bases and J 2 bases, leaving 6 bases between the germline ends. The CDR3 spans 13 residues. The DNA of the CDR3 is TGTGCCAGCAGTTACGGGATGCAAGAGACCCAGTACTTC. Amino acid sequence: CASSYGMQETQYF.

There are many counts of this clonotype. V usage is TRBV7-3 and J usage is TRBJ1-6; unclear D gene. The CDR3 covers 17 residues. V was trimmed by 0 bases and J by 7 bases, leaving 16 bases between them. Germline lookup yields CDR1 SGHTA and CDR2 FQGTGA. CDR3 loop: CASSLTGPGGGNSPLHF. The CDR3 DNA sequence: TGTGCCAGCAGCTTAACGGGCCCCGGAGGAGGGAATTCACCCCTCCACTTT.

This clonotype is medium-sized (0.01 to 0.1%). The rearrangement joins TRBV4-2 to TRBJ2-5; 10 bases match TRBD2. V gave up 5 bases and J gave up 3 bases; unmatched junction bases: 9. The germline CDR1 and CDR2 sequences are LGHNA and YNFKEQ. The CDR3 totals 16 residues. The CDR3 protein is CASSLRLAGSEETQYF. The CDR3 bases are TGTGCCAGCAGCTTACGACTAGCGGGTTCGGAAGAGACCCAGTACTTC.

In this sample, this clonotype turned up many times. The V and J genes are TRBV7-2 and TRBJ2-7, with a possible D match to TRBD2 (6 bases). CDR1 SGHTA and CDR2 FQGNSA come from the germline V gene. The CDR3 has 15 amino acids. Trimming took 1 base from V and 3 from J, leaving 13 bases between them. The CDR3 reads CASSLGRAWGYEQYF. The CDR3 DNA is TGTGCCAGCAGCTTAGGGAGGGCCTGGGGCTACGAGCAGTACTTC.

The chain uses TRBV7-3 and TRBJ2-3, with D hard to call. This CDR3 spans 14 amino acids. Trimming stripped 2 bases from V and 3 bases from J, with 9 bases between. Germline V gene sequence: CDR1 SGHTA, CDR2 FQGTGA. CDR3 region: CASSLWAGTDTQYF. The CDR3 nucleotides read TGTGCCAGCAGCTTATGGGCCGGGACAGATACGCAGTATTTT.

This clonotype came up many times. The chain combines TRBV12-3 or TRBV12-4 with TRBJ1-5, with D tentatively TRBD1 (5 bases). The CDR3 runs 13 residues. Deletions cut 4 bases from V and 6 bases from J, with 10 bases between. The CDR3 sequence: CASSSLDSQPQHF. CDR3 bases: TGTGCCAGCAGTTCTCTAGACAGTCAGCCCCAGCATTTT.

The chain couples TRBV9 to TRBJ2-4, with unresolved D. This CDR3 contains 14 residues. V was pared by 5 bases and J by 4 bases, with 13 bases between. Germline V gene lookup returns CDR1 SGDLS and CDR2 YYNGEE. The CDR3 sequence: CASSGKGSKNIQYF. In DNA form, the CDR3 reads TGTGCCAGCAGTGGGAAGGGCTCGAAAAACATTCAGTACTTC.

This clonotype showed up many times. V usage is TRBV19 and J usage is TRBJ2-7, with 7 bases identical to TRBD1. Per germline, CDR1 LNHDA and CDR2 SQIVND (reference sequence). CDR3 size: 14 residues. After removal of 3 bases from V and 3 bases from J, the junction contained 5 bases not matched to a gene. DNA for the CDR3: TGTGCCAGTAGTATGGCGACAGGGATCTACGAGCAGTACTTC. The encoded protein is CASSMATGIYEQYF. The entire variable domain, with the rest obtained from reference TRBV19 and TRBJ2-7, is as follows: DGGITQSPKYLFRKEGQNVTLSCEQNLNHDAMYWYRQDPGQGLRLIYYSQIVNDFQKGDIAEGYSVSREKKESFPLTVTSAQKNPTAFYLCASSMATGIYEQYFGPGTRLTVT.

This clonotype has ten or more counts. This chain links TRBV4-2 with TRBJ2-7, with 11 bases matching TRBD2. Germline CDR1 reads LGHNA; CDR2 reads YNFKEQ. V shed 2 bases and J 1 base; nucleotides not matched to a gene: 1. The CDR3 covers 15 residues. The CDR3 nucleotides are TGTGCCAGCAGCCAACTAGCGGGAGGTTCCTACGAGCAGTACTTC. Translation: CASSQLAGGSYEQYF.

This clonotype was observed many times. This sequence joins TRBV4-1 and TRBJ2-1; no clear D. The germline V gene encodes CDR1 MGHRA and CDR2 YSYEKL. This CDR3 is built from 12 residues. V lost 2 bases and J lost 4, with 3 bases in between. The CDR3 here is CASSQPYNEQFF. Here the CDR3 DNA reads TGCGCCAGCAGCCAACCATACAATGAGCAGTTCTTC.

This clonotype was seen ten or more times. The CDR3 nucleotides read TGCGCCAGCAGCCAAGGGCCAGCTCTAGCCTACGAGCAGTACTTC. This codes for CASSQGPALAYEQYF. This sequence joins TRBV4-1 and TRBJ2-7; unclear D gene. CDR3 length equals 15 residues. The V end was cut by 1 base, the J end by 2 bases, with 12 bases between. Germline V gene lookup returns CDR1 MGHRA and CDR2 YSYEKL.

Ten or more counts support this clonotype. The chain recombines TRBV20-1 with TRBJ1-2, with D hard to call. V lost 6 bases and J lost 4, with 9 bases in between. This CDR3 comprises 11 residues. Per germline, CDR1 DFQATT and CDR2 SNEGSKA (reference sequence). The CDR3: CSAHAGYGYTF. As DNA, the CDR3 is TGCAGTGCCCACGCGGGCTATGGCTACACCTTC.

This clonotype was observed many times. This chain joins TRBV7-9 and TRBJ1-2; possible D gene TRBD1, 5 bases. Germline loops: CDR1 SEHNR, CDR2 FQNEAQ (reference sequence). The V gene lost 5 bases and the J gene lost 8 bases, with 18 bases spanning the gap. This CDR3 has 14 amino acids. In DNA form, the CDR3 reads TGTGCCAGCAGCCACTTCGACCGGGACGGAGGCTACACCTTC. It encodes CASSHFDRDGGYTF.